This T cell receptor (beta chain) came from a study of CD8+CD57+ T cells in acquired aplastic anemia. In the study overall: Across the sorted CD4+ and CD8+ cells, DNA amounts averaged around 3.2 ug. Mean read depth for CD4+ cells from healthy donors was about 9.9 million. General study points: Statistical testing detected no significant gap in CD8+ Simpson's diversity between patients and controls. Some 31 shared CD8+ CDR3s appeared highly expressed within patients' immunodominant clones.

About this clonotype: The antigen is unknown.

CDR3 size: 12 residues. Trimming removed 7 bases from V and 1 base from J, with 10 bases in between. Germline V gives CDR1 DFQATT, CDR2 SNEGSKA (reference sequence). The use of genomic DNA as template underpinned the TCR beta VDJ and CDR3 profiling. From the reads, TCRdb called clonotypes with MiXCR, one entry per CDR3 protein. The sample lists hundreds of thousands of distinct CDR3 sequences; 65% to 80% were seen once. The chain has TRBV20-1 and TRBJ1-2; D unclear. The sample consisted of sorted CD4+, CD8+, or CD8+CD57+ T cells (not recorded which) from PBMCs. This sequence was found in a human donor in good health, serving as a control. The CDR3, as DNA: TGCAGTGTCCCGTCCCTTAACTATGGCTACACCTTC. This translates into CSVPSLNYGYTF.